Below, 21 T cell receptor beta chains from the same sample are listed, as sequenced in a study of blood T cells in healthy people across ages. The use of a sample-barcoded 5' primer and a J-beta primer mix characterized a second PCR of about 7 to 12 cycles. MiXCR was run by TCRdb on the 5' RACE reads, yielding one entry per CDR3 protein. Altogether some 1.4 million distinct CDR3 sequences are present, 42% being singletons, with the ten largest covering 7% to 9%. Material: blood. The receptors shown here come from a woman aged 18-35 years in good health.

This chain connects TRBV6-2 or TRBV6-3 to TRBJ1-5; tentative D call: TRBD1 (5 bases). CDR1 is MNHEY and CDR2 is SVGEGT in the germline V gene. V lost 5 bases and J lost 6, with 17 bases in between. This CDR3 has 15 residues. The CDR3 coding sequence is TGTGCCAGCAGTCTGGGACTCCTGCAGGGTCAGCCCCAGCATTTT. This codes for CASSLGLLQGQPQHF.

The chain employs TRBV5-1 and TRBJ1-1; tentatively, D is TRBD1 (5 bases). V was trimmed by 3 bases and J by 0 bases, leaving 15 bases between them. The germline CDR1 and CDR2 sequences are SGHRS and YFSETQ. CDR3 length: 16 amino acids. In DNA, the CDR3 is TGCGCCAGCAGCTCCCCCCCGCAGGGATTGAACACTGAAGCTTTCTTT. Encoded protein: CASSSPPQGLNTEAFF.

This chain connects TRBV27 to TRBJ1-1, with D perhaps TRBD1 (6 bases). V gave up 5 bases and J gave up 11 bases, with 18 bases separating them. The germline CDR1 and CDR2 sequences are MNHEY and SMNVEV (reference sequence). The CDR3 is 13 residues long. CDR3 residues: CASSPGTLQEAFF. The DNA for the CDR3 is TGTGCCAGCAGTCCGGGGACACTTCAGGAGGCTTTCTTT.

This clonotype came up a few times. The CDR3 is CASSGQREETQYF. The DNA for the CDR3 is TGTGCCAGCAGCGGACAAAGGGAAGAGACCCAGTACTTC. This chain connects TRBV7-9 to TRBJ2-5; D is possibly TRBD1 (5 bases). V dropped 5 bases and J dropped 3 bases, with 10 bases sitting between them. The CDR3 is 13 residues long. CDR1 is SEHNR, CDR2 FQNEAQ, per germline (reference sequence). The full variable domain, with the rest looked up from reference TRBV7-9 and TRBJ2-5, is DTGVSQNPRHKITKRGQNVTFRCDPISEHNRLYWYRQTLGQGPEFLTYFQNEAQLEKSRLLSDRFSAERPKGSFSTLEIQRTEQGDSAMYLCASSGQREETQYFGPGTRLLVL.

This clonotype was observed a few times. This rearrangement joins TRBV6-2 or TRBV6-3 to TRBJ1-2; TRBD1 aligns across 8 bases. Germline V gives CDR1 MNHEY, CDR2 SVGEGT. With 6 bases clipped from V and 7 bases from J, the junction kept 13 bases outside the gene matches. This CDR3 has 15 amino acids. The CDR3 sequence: CASSEQGTGAAGYTF. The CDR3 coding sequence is TGTGCCAGCAGCGAGCAAGGGACAGGAGCGGCTGGCTACACCTTC.

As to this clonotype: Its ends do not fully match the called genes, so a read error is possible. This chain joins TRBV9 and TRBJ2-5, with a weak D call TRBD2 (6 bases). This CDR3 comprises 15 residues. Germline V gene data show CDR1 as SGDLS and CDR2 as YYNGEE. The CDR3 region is CVSSVGRAGQETQYF. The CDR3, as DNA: TGTGTCAGCAGCGTAGGACGAGCGGGTCAAGAGACCCAGTACTTC.

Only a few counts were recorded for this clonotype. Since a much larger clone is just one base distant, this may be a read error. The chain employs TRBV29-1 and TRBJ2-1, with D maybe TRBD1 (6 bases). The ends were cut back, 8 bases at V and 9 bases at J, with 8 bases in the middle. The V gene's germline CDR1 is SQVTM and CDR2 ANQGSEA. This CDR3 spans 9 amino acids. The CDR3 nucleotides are TGCAGCACAGGGTGTGAGCAGTTCTTC. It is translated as CSTGCEQFF.

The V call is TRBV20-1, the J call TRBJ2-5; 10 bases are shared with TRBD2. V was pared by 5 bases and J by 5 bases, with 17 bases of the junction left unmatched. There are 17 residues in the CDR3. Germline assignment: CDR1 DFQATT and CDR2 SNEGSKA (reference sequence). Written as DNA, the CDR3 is TGCAGTGCTGAGCCCCCCCCAACTAGCGGGAACCGGGAGACCCAGTACTTC. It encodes CSAEPPPTSGNRETQYF.

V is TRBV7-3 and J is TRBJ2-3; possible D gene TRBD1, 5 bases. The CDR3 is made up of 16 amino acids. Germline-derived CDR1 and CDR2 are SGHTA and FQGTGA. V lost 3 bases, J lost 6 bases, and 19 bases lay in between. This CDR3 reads CASSFPFARVTDTQYF. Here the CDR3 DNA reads TGTGCCAGCAGCTTCCCCTTTGCCAGGGTGACGGATACGCAGTATTTT.

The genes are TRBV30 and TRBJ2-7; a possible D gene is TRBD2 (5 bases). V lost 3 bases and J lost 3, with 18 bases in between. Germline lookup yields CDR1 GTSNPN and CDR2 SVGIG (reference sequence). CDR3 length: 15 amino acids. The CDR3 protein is CAWSRPLAGFYEQYF. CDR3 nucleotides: TGTGCCTGGAGCCGCCCGCTGGCGGGCTTCTACGAGCAGTACTTC.

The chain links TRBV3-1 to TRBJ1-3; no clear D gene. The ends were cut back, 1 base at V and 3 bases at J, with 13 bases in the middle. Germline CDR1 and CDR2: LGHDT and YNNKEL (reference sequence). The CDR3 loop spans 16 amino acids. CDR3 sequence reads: CASSQGGSLFGNTIYF. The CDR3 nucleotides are TGTGCCAGCAGCCAAGGGGGTTCTTTATTTGGAAACACCATATATTTT.

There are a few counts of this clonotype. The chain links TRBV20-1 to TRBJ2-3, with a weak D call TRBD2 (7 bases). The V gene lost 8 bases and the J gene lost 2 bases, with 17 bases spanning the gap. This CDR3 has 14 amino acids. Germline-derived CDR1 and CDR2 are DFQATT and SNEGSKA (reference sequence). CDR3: CSLKGGRVTDTQYF. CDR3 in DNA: TGCAGTCTAAAGGGGGGGCGGGTCACAGATACGCAGTATTTT.

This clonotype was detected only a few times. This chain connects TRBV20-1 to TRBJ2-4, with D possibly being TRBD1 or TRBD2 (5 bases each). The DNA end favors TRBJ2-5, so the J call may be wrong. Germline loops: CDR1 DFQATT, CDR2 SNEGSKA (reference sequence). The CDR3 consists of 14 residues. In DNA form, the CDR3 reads TGCAGTGCTCACCGGGACCAAGGGGTGGGGACCCAGTACTTC. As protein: CSAHRDQGVGTQYF.

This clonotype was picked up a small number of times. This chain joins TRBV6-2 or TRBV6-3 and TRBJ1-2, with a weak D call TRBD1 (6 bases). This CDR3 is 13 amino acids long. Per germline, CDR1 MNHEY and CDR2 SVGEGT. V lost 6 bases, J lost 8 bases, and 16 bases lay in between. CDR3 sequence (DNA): TGTGCCAGCAGCGACAGGACCCCCCGGGGCTACACCTTC. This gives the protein CASSDRTPRGYTF.

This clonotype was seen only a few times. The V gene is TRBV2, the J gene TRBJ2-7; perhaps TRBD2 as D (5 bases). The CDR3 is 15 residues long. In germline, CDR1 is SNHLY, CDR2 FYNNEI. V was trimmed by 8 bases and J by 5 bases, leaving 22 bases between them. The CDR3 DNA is TGTGCCAGCCGTCCAGGCCGGGGAAACTTCGACGAGCAGTACTTC. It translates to CASRPGRGNFDEQYF. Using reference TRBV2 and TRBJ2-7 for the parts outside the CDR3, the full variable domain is EPEVTQTPSHQVTQMGQEVILRCVPISNHLYFYWYRQILGQKVEFLVSFYNNEISEKSEIFDDQFSVERPDGSNFTLKIRSTKLEDSAMYFCASRPGRGNFDEQYFGPGTRLTVT.

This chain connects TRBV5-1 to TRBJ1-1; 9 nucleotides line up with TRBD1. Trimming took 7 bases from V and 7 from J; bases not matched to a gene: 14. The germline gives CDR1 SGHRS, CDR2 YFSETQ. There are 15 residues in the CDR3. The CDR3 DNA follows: TGCGCCAGCCGCCATCTACAGGGGGCAAGGGATGAAGCTTTCTTT. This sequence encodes CASRHLQGARDEAFF. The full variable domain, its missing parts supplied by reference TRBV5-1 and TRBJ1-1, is KAGVTQTPRYLIKTRGQQVTLSCSPISGHRSVSWYQQTPGQGLQFLFEYFSETQRNKGNFPGRFSGRQFSNSRSEMNVSTLELGDSALYLCASRHLQGARDEAFFGQGTRLTVV.

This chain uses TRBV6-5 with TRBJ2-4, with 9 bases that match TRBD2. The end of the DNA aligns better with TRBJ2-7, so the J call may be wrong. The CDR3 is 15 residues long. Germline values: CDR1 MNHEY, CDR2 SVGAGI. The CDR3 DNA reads TGTGCCAGCAGCCACACTGGAGCGGGGGGACACGAGCAGTACTTC. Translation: CASSHTGAGGHEQYF.

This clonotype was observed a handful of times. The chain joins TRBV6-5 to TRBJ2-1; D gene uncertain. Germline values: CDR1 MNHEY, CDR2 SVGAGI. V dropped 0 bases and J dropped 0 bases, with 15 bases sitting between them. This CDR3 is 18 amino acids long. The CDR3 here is CASSYSSFPETSYNEQFF. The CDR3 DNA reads TGTGCCAGCAGTTACTCCTCATTTCCGGAGACCTCCTACAATGAGCAGTTCTTC.

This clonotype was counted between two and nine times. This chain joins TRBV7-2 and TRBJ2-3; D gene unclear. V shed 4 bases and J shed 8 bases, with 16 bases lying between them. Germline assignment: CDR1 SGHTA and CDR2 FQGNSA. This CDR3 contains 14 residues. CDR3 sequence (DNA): TGTGCCAGCAGCTCCCTATCAAGTGGACGTACGCAGTATTTT. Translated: CASSSLSSGRTQYF.

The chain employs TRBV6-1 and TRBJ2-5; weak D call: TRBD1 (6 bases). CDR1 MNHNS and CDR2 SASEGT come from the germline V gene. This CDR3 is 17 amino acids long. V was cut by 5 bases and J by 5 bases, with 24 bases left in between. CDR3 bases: TGTGCCAGCAGTCTCTTGCCGACTCTAGATCAGGGGGAGACCCAGTACTTC. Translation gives CASSLLPTLDQGETQYF.

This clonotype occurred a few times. In DNA form, the CDR3 reads TGTGCCAGCAGTTACTCTAGGACAGGGGTCGACAATGAGCAGTTCTTC. This sequence encodes CASSYSRTGVDNEQFF. The chain employs TRBV6-6 and TRBJ2-1; 9 bases line up with TRBD1. The ends lost 0 bases at V and 5 bases at J; junction bases unmatched: 5. Germline V lookup: CDR1 MNHNY, CDR2 SVGAGI (reference sequence). This CDR3 region has 16 residues.